These T cell receptor beta chains were read from a single sample in a study of T cell responses to AZD1222 COVID-19 vaccine. Using immunoSEQ multiplex PCR, the repertoire was profiled, and TCRdb retains in-frame clones only, with some absent. The sample carries about 84,000 clones, 70% to 90% recorded once. Source: peripheral blood, taken 28 days after the second AZD1222 dose. The receptor source for this set is an adult who received the AZD1222 COVID-19 vaccine. The CDR3 runs from the conserved cysteine through the conserved F or W. The D gene is left open where the match is weak. Some rows mark clone size as missing; the rest say once, few, many or name a class of expanded clone.

D gene	CDR3 length	clone size	V gene	J gene	CDR3 DNA	CDR3 protein
-	14	-	TRBV29-1	TRBJ2-3	TGCAGCACCCCGGGGGCGGGGAACACAGATACGCAGTATTTT	CSTPGAGNTDTQYF
-	16	once	TRBV7-9	TRBJ2-3	TGTGCCAGCAGCTTTTTTCGGCTAGCCCGAACAGATACGCAGTATTTT	CASSFFRLARTDTQYF
-	15	few	TRBV7-2	TRBJ1-5	TGTGCCAGCAGCCCCGACGGAGATCCCAATCAGCCCCAGCATTTT	CASSPDGDPNQPQHF
TRBD2	16	-	TRBV6-2/TRBV6-3	TRBJ2-5	TGTGCCAGCAGTAAGGGACTAGCGGCGTACCAAGAGACCCAGTACTTC	CASSKGLAAYQETQYF
-	14	-	TRBV19	TRBJ2-5	TGTGCCAGTAGTACCTCAGGGGTAAGAGAGACCCAGTACTTC	CASSTSGVRETQYF
-	15	-	TRBV29-1	TRBJ1-6	TGCAGCGTTGATGCTAGCAGCTCCTATAATTCACCCCTCCACTTT	CSVDASSSYNSPLHF
-	11	-	TRBV20-1	TRBJ2-3	TGCAGTGCTATACAGCAGGATACGCAGTATTTT	CSAIQQDTQYF
TRBD1	11	-	TRBV20-1	TRBJ1-1	TGCAGTGCTGGACAGGGGACTGAAGCTTTCTTT	CSAGQGTEAFF
-	11	-	TRBV20-1	TRBJ2-7	TGCAGTGCTAGCTACAACTACGAGCAGTACTTC	CSASYNYEQYF
-	15	once	TRBV5-4	TRBJ1-4	TGTGCCAGCAGCCCTTCTGGGACGACACAAGAAAAACTGTTTTTT	CASSPSGTTQEKLFF
-	12	-	TRBV5-6	TRBJ1-2	TGTGCCAGCAGCTTGCCTCTGTACGGCTACACCTTC	CASSLPLYGYTF
-	14	-	TRBV19	TRBJ1-4	TGTGCCAGTAGTTCCGGGACGGACTTTGAAAAACTGTTTTTT	CASSSGTDFEKLFF
-	16	-	TRBV7-9	TRBJ2-5	TGTGCCAGCAGCTTGTCCTCTAGCGTACACCAAGAGACCCAGTACTTC	CASSLSSSVHQETQYF
TRBD1	15	-	TRBV14	TRBJ1-1	TGTGCCAGCAGCCCCCGGACAGGATGGAACACTGAAGCTTTCTTT	CASSPRTGWNTEAFF
-	14	-	TRBV5-1	TRBJ1-4	TGCGCCAGCAGCGACATCGGGGGCCTTGAAAAACTGTTTTTT	CASSDIGGLEKLFF
TRBD2	15	once	TRBV7-3	TRBJ2-1	TGTGCCAGCAGCTCCAGCGGGAGTATTAACAATGAGCAGTTCTTC	CASSSSGSINNEQFF
-	13	-	TRBV29-1	TRBJ1-1	TGCAGCGTTGACTGGGGGGTCGGCGGTGAAGCTTTCTTT	CSVDWGVGGEAFF
-	13	-	TRBV11-2	TRBJ1-2	TGTGCCAGCAGCTCCACCCCAAGTTCACTGCGCACCTTC	CASSSTPSSLRTF
TRBD1	14	-	TRBV14	TRBJ1-1	TGTGCCAGCAGCCCGGACAGGGAAGACACTGAAGCTTTCTTT	CASSPDREDTEAFF
-	16	-	TRBV4-2	TRBJ2-6	TGTGCCAGCAGCCGCGAAACAGGCTCTGGGGCCAACGTCCTGACTTTC	CASSRETGSGANVLTF
TRBD1	16	-	TRBV7-9	TRBJ2-1	TGTGCCAGCGAAAGGACAGGGGGTCAGCCCTACAATGAGCAGTTCTTC	CASERTGGQPYNEQFF
TRBD2	15	-	TRBV24-1	TRBJ2-2	TGTGCCACCAAAACGGGGGGGTCGAACACCGGGGAGCTGTTTTTT	CATKTGGSNTGELFF
-	13	-	TRBV7-3	TRBJ1-1	TGTGCCAGCAGCCTAAGAATAAACACTGAAGCTTTCTTT	CASSLRINTEAFF
-	14	-	TRBV2	TRBJ1-1	TGTGCCAGCAGTGAGGGAGTTTTGAACACTGAAGCTTTCTTT	CASSEGVLNTEAFF
-	13	few	TRBV11-2	TRBJ1-1	TGTGCCAGCAGCTTGGGTCTGACCAGAGAGGCTTTCTTT	CASSLGLTREAFF
-	15	-	TRBV6-5	TRBJ1-3	TGTGCCAGCAGTTACACACAGACCTCTGGAAACACCATATATTTT	CASSYTQTSGNTIYF
-	16	once	TRBV5-4	TRBJ2-1	TGTGCCAGCAGCTTACCCTCTACCTTACGCCTCAATGAGCAGTTCTTC	CASSLPSTLRLNEQFF
TRBD2	14	-	TRBV9	TRBJ2-2	TGTGCCAGCAGCGGAACTAGCGGTGCCGGGGAGCTGTTTTTT	CASSGTSGAGELFF
-	12	-	TRBV5-4	TRBJ1-6	TGTGCCAGCACCTCGGGAAGGTCACCCCTCCACTTT	CASTSGRSPLHF
-	15	-	TRBV28	TRBJ2-2	TGTGCCAGCAGTTTACCTGACCGAAACACCGGGGAGCTGTTTTTT	CASSLPDRNTGELFF
TRBD2	16	-	TRBV3-1/TRBV3-2	TRBJ2-7	TGTGCCAGCAGCCTAAGAGCGGGAGAGGGGACCTACGAGCAGTACTTC	CASSLRAGEGTYEQYF